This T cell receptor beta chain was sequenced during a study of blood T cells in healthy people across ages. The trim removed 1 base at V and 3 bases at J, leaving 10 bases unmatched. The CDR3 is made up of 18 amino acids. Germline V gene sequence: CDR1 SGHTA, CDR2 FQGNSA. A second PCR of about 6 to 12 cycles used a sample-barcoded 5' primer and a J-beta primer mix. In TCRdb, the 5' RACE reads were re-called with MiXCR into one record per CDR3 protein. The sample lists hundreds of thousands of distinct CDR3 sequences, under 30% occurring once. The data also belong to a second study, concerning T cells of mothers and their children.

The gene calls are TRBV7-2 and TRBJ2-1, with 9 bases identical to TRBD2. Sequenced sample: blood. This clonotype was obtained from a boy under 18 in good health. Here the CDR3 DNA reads TGTGCCAGCAGCTTAGGAGGGCTAGCGGGGTCACTCTACAATGAGCAGTTCTTC. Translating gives CASSLGGLAGSLYNEQFF.